The 4 T cell receptor beta chains below come from one sample, sequenced in a study of T cell responses to AZD1222 COVID-19 vaccine. Produced via immunoSEQ multiplex PCR; TCRdb's table is partial and in-frame only. The sample carries roughly 70,000 clones, less than 85% recorded once. The sample consisted of peripheral blood, taken on day 0 of MenACWY control vaccination. These receptors were obtained from an adult in good health.

This clone was detected only a few times. The genes are TRBV7-2 and TRBJ1-2; no firm D call. The CDR3 is 15 residues long. V gave up 5 bases and J gave up 5 bases, with 18 bases separating them. Germline V gene lookup returns CDR1 SGHTA and CDR2 FQGNSA. The CDR3 sequence is CASSPLGQYGYGYTF. CDR3 in DNA: TGTGCCAGCAGCCCCCTGGGCCAATACGGGTATGGCTACACCTTC. Drawing the rest from reference TRBV7-2 and TRBJ1-2, the complete variable domain is GAGVSQSPSNKVTEKGKDVELRCDPISGHTALYWYRQSLGQGLEFLIYFQGNSAPDKSGLPSDRFSAERTGGSVSTLTIQRTQQEDSAVYLCASSPLGQYGYGYTFGSGTRLTVV.

The genes are TRBV6-1 and TRBJ2-3; TRBD2 aligns across 7 bases. The V and J ends lost 1 base and 0 bases, in that order; junction bases with no gene match: 4. Germline V gene lookup returns CDR1 MNHNS and CDR2 SASEGT. The CDR3 runs to 16 residues. CDR3 sequence reads: CASSEGLAGSTDTQYF. CDR3 in DNA: TGTGCCAGCAGTGAAGGATTAGCGGGTAGCACAGATACGCAGTATTTT.

The gene calls are TRBV5-4 and TRBJ2-1; 7 nucleotides match TRBD1. V lost 3 bases, J lost 8 bases, and 11 bases stayed unmatched. Per germline, CDR1 SGHNT and CDR2 YYREEE (reference sequence). The CDR3 consists of 15 residues. CDR3 DNA: TGTGCCAGCAGCTGGGGGAAACAGGGGCCACATGAGCAGTTCTTC. Residues: CASSWGKQGPHEQFF.

J is TRBJ2-3 and V is TRBV6-5, with D possibly being TRBD2 (6 bases). Germline CDR1 MNHEY, CDR2 SVGAGI. This CDR3 has 13 amino acids. The V end was cut by 6 bases, the J end by 9 bases, with 16 bases between. The CDR3 loop reads CASSLGSAGTQYF. Here the CDR3 DNA reads TGTGCCAGCAGCCTTGGATCGGCGGGGACGCAGTATTTT.